The 7 T cell receptor beta chains in this list originate from one sample, sequenced in a study of identical twins. Each CDR3 protein is one row after TCRdb ran MiXCR on the 5' RACE reads. The sample has roughly 700,000 distinct CDR3 sequences, over 8.5% seen once. These data were likewise used in another study, on yellow fever vaccine responses in identical twins.

The sequenced material came from PBMCs. These TCRs come from a woman aged 18-29 years in good health.

This clonotype was detected a few times. This chain links TRBV20-1 with TRBJ2-7; D unclear. Trimming shortened V by 3 bases and J by 0 bases, and 12 bases separated the two germline ends. This CDR3 region has 14 residues. Per the germline V gene, CDR1 is DFQATT and CDR2 is SNEGSKA (reference sequence). CDR3 in DNA: TGCAGTGCTAGGGTTCCGAGGAGCTCCTACGAGCAGTACTTC. Residues: CSARVPRSSYEQYF.

This clonotype was counted between two and nine times. The rearrangement joins TRBV13 to TRBJ2-7; D is unclear. V was clipped by 1 base and J by 6 bases, with 16 bases between them. CDR3 length equals 15 residues. CDR1 is PRHDT and CDR2 is FYEKMQ in the germline V gene (reference sequence). The CDR3 reads CASSLDMGSEPEQYF. DNA for the CDR3: TGTGCCAGCAGCTTAGATATGGGATCTGAGCCCGAGCAGTACTTC.

This clonotype was picked up a small number of times. This chain uses TRBV10-3 with TRBJ2-5, with 11 bases identical to TRBD2. The germline V gene encodes CDR1 ENHRY and CDR2 SYGVKD. J gave up 1 base and V 3 bases, and 4 bases lay outside the gene matches. The CDR3 covers 16 residues. The CDR3 coding sequence is TGTGCCATCAGTGACACTAGCGGGGGATTCCAAGAGACCCAGTACTTC. Its translation: CAISDTSGGFQETQYF.

The chain joins TRBV20-1 to TRBJ2-5; TRBD2 agrees at 14 bases. Unmatched junction bases numbered 7, after V lost 3 bases and J lost 4 bases. The CDR3 is made up of 16 amino acids. Germline assignment: CDR1 DFQATT and CDR2 SNEGSKA (reference sequence). CDR3 sequence (DNA): TGCAGTGCTAGTTCCGGGACTAGCGGGAGCTCAGAGACCCAGTACTTC. Translation: CSASSGTSGSSETQYF.

The genes are TRBV19 and TRBJ2-1; D tentatively reads TRBD1 or TRBD2 (5 bases each). Trimming stripped 4 bases from V and 10 bases from J, with 32 bases between. CDR1 LNHDA and CDR2 SQIVND come from the germline V gene (reference sequence). The CDR3 sequence is 19 residues long. CDR3 bases: TGTGCCAGTAGTACGACCGCCGCTCATAACGGGGCGAGGGTGGGGGAGCAGTTCTTC. It translates to CASSTTAAHNGARVGEQFF.

The chain links TRBV28 to TRBJ2-3; 7 nucleotides align to TRBD2. The CDR3 is made up of 19 amino acids. Germline CDR1 is MDHEN and CDR2 is SYDVKM. Losses at the gene ends were 1 base for V and 4 bases for J; bases not matched to a gene: 17. The CDR3 here is CASSLFWRASGGPPDTQYF. DNA for the CDR3: TGTGCCAGCAGTTTATTTTGGCGGGCTAGCGGAGGGCCTCCAGATACGCAGTATTTT.

In its sample, this clonotype was seen a few times. The gene calls are TRBV4-3 and TRBJ2-3; the D gene is possibly TRBD1 (6 bases). The CDR3 length is 16 residues. V was clipped by 0 bases and J by 6 bases, with 16 bases between them. From germline, CDR1 is LGHNA and CDR2 YSLEER. The CDR3 loop reads CASSQDLARGSDTQYF. As DNA, the CDR3 is TGCGCCAGCAGCCAAGATCTGGCCAGGGGATCCGATACGCAGTATTTT.